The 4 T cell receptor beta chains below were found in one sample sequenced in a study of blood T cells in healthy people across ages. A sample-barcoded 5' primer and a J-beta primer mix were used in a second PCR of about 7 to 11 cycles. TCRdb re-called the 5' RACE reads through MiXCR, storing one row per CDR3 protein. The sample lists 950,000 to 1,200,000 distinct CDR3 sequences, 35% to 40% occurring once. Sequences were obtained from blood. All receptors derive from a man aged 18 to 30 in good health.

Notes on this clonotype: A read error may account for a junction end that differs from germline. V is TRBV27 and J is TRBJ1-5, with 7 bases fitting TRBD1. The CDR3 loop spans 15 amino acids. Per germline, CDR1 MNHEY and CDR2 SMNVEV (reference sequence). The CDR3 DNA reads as TGTGCCAACAGTTTAGGGACAGTTGGCAATCAGCCCCAGCATTTT. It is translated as CANSLGTVGNQPQHF.

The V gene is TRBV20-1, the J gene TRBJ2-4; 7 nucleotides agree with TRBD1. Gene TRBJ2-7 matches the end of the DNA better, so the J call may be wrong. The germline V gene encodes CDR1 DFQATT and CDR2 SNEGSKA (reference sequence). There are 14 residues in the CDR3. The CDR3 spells CSARGTGNRCEQYF. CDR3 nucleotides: TGCAGTGCTAGAGGGACAGGCAATAGGTGCGAGCAGTACTTC.

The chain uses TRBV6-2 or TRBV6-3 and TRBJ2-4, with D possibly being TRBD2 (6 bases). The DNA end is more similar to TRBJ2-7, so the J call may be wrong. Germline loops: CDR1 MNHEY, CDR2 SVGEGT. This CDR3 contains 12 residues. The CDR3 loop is CASKTGDYEQYF. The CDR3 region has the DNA TGTGCCAGCAAGACGGGGGACTACGAGCAGTACTTC.

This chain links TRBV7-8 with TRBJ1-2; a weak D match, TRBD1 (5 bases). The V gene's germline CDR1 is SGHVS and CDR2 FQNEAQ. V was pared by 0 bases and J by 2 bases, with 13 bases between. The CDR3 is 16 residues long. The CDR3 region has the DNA TGTGCCAGCAGCTTAGCATACAGGATAGTAAACTATGGCTACACCTTC. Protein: CASSLAYRIVNYGYTF. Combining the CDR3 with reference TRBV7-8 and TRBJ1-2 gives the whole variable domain GAGVSQSPRYKVAKRGQDVALRCDPISGHVSLFWYQQALGQGPEFLTYFQNEAQLDKSGLPSDRFFAERPEGSVSTLKIQRTQQEDSAVYLCASSLAYRIVNYGYTFGSGTRLTVV.